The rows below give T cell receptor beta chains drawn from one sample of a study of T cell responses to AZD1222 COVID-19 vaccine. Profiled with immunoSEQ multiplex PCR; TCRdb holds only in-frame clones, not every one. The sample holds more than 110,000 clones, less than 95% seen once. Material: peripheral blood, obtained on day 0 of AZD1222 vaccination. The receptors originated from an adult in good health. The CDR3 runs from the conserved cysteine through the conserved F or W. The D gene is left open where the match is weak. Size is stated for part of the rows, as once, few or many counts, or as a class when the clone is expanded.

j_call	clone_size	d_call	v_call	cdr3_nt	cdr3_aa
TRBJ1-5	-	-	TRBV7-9	TGTGCCAGCAGCTTAGTCAGTAGCAATCAGCCCCAGCATTTT	CASSLVSSNQPQHF
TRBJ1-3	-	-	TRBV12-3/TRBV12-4	TGTGCCAGCAGTGGACAGTCTGGAAACACCATATATTTT	CASSGQSGNTIYF
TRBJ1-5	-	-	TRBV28	TGTGCCACCCGGTGGCAAGGTTATCAGCCCCAGCATTTT	CATRWQGYQPQHF
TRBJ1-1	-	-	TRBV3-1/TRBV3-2	TGTGCCAGCAGCCAGGGCAGGGAAAGTAGCACTGAAGCTTTCTTT	CASSQGRESSTEAFF
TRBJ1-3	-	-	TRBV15	TGTGCCACCTGGTCCACGGGATTCTCTGGAAACACCATATATTTT	CATWSTGFSGNTIYF
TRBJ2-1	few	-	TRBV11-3	TGTGCCAGCAGCTTAGATGGGGGCACCTACAATGAGCAGTTCTTC	CASSLDGGTYNEQFF
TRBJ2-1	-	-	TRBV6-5	TGTGCCACTGGCTGGCTAAGTGAGCAGTTCTTC	CATGWLSEQFF
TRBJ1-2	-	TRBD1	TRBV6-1	TGTGCCAGCAGTGCACCTCCGGGACAGGAAGTTTATGGCTACACCTTC	CASSAPPGQEVYGYTF
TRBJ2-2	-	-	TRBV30	TGTGCCTGGAGTCCCTTAAGTGGCGGTAACACCGGGGAGCTGTTTTTT	CAWSPLSGGNTGELFF
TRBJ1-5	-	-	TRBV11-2	TGTGCCAGCAGTTTCTCCGACAAACAGCCCCAGCATTTT	CASSFSDKQPQHF
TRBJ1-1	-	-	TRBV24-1	TGTGCCACCTGGGCAGCCAAGCTGGGCACTGAAGCTTTCTTT	CATWAAKLGTEAFF
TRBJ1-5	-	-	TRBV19	TGTGCCAGTATGCTTTCGGCACTCTCAGGGAGTCAGCCCCAGCATTTT	CASMLSALSGSQPQHF
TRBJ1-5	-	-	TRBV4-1	TGCGCCAGCAGCCACCCCTTCGGGCAGAGCAATCAGCCCCAGCATTTT	CASSHPFGQSNQPQHF
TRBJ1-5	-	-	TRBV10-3	TGTGCCATCAGTGAGGGTATCCTCAATCAGCCCCAGCATTTT	CAISEGILNQPQHF
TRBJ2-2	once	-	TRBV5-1	TGCGCCAGCTCCCGCTGGGGTTCCGGGGAGCTGTTTTTT	CASSRWGSGELFF
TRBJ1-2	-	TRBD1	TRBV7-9	TGTGCCAGCAGCCTTCCCGGGACAGCCTTTAACTATGGCTACACCTTC	CASSLPGTAFNYGYTF
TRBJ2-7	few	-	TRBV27	TGTGCCAGCAGTTCGGGCTGGGGTCGGAGCTACGAGCAGTACTTC	CASSSGWGRSYEQYF
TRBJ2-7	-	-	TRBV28	TGTGCCAGCAGTCCACCGGGGATCAGCTCCTACGAGCAGTACTTC	CASSPPGISSYEQYF
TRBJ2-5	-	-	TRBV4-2	TGTGCCAGCAGACAAGAAGGGTTAGAGACCCAGTACTTC	CASRQEGLETQYF
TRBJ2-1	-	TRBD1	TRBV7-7	TGTGCCAGCAGCTCCGCAAATAACAGGGGGCCATACTATCTGAGCTCCTACAATGAGCAGTTCTTC	CASSSANNRGPYYLSSYNEQFF
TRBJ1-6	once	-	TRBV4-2	TGTGCCAGCAGCCAAGTGCAGTATAATTCACCCCTCCACTTT	CASSQVQYNSPLHF
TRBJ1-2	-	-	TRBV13	TGTGCCAGCAGCTTAGCGCAGCCGCCGGGGTATGGCTACACCTTC	CASSLAQPPGYGYTF
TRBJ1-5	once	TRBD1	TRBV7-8	TGTGCCAGCAGCTTTACGACAGGGGTTAGCAATCAGCCCCAGCATTTT	CASSFTTGVSNQPQHF
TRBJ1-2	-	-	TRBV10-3	TGTGCCATCAGTGAGAGGGAGGGAATCTATGGCTACACCTTC	CAISEREGIYGYTF
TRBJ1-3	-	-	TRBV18	TGTGCCAGCTCACCGCGGCAGGGGCTCGGCAACACCATATATTTT	CASSPRQGLGNTIYF
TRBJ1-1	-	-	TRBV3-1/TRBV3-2	TGTGCCAGCAGCCCGCTGGGGTTGCCCGAAGCTTTCTTT	CASSPLGLPEAFF
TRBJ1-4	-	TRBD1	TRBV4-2	TGTGCCAGCAGCCGGACAGGGCAAAATAATGAAAAACTGTTTTTT	CASSRTGQNNEKLFF